Below, 6 T cell receptor beta chains from the same sample are listed, as sequenced in a study of tumor and adjacent non-tumor tissue in lung cancer. The library came from three nested PCR rounds adapted from ARM-PCR protocols. TCRdb processed the multiplex PCR reads anew with MiXCR; each CDR3 protein has one entry. The sample holds some 90,000 distinct CDR3 sequences; around two thirds are singletons and the top ten take roughly 15%. This sample's RNA came from whole unsorted tissue. The sequenced sample was lung tumor tissue. The receptors were gathered from a man in his 70s with non-small cell lung cancer.

This clonotype was found many times. The chain carries TRBV4-1 and TRBJ2-7, with 10 bases aligning to TRBD1. Germline CDR1 is MGHRA and CDR2 is YSYEKL. This CDR3 is 16 amino acids long. V was pared by 4 bases and J by 6 bases, with 12 bases of the junction left unmatched. The CDR3 loop reads CASSRPGQGEKGEQYF. The CDR3, as DNA: TGCGCCAGCAGCCGGCCCGGACAGGGGGAGAAGGGCGAGCAGTACTTC.

The V call is TRBV6-6, the J call TRBJ2-7; D is tentatively TRBD1 or TRBD2 (5 bases each). The CDR3 is 14 residues long. Trimming cost V 5 bases and J 10 bases, with 21 bases left between them. The germline gives CDR1 MNHNY, CDR2 SVGAGI (reference sequence). The CDR3 here is CASSPRDGGWDQYF. DNA for the CDR3: TGTGCCAGCAGTCCCCGGGACGGAGGATGGGATCAGTACTTC.

Worth noting for this clonotype: At one end the junction does not follow the germline gene, possibly because of a read error. The genes are TRBV11-2 and TRBJ2-7; 7 bases map to TRBD2. The CDR3 loop spans 15 amino acids. In germline, CDR1 is SGHAT, CDR2 FQNNGV. CDR3 coding DNA: TGTGTCAGCAGCTTACGTGGGGGGGAGACCTACGAACAGTACTTT. As protein: CVSSLRGGETYEQYF.

About this clonotype itself: At one end, the junction sequence differs from germline, possibly due to a read error. The V and J genes are TRBV5-1 and TRBJ2-7; TRBD1 aligns across 9 bases. The CDR3 sequence is 14 residues long. Germline CDR1 reads SGHRS; CDR2 reads YFSETQ. CDR3 residues: CANSLRTGAHEQYF. DNA of the CDR3: TGCGCCAACAGCTTAAGGACAGGGGCCCACGAGCAGTACTTC. Drawing the rest from reference TRBV5-1 and TRBJ2-7, the complete variable domain is KAGVTQTPRYLIKTRGQQVTLSCSPISGHRSVSWYQQTPGQGLQFLFEYFSETQRNKGNFPGRFSGRQFSNSRSEMNVSTLELGDSALYLCANSLRTGAHEQYFGPGTRLTVT.

Turning to this clonotype: This may be a read error: a much more frequent sequence differs by one nucleotide. The chain has TRBV20-1 and TRBJ1-4; D uncertain. Germline V lookup: CDR1 DFQATT, CDR2 SNEGSKA (reference sequence). Trimming removed 3 bases from V and 8 bases from J, with 7 bases in between. CDR3 length: 11 amino acids. In nucleotides, the CDR3 is TGCAGTGCTAGTAGACTGGAAAAACTGTTTTTT. Protein product: CSASRLEKLFF.

Concerning this clonotype itself: A read error may be the cause here, since a much bigger clone is one base away. This chain joins TRBV7-8 and TRBJ2-1, with 10 nucleotides matching TRBD2. V lost 4 bases to trimming and J lost 7 bases; unmatched junction nucleotides: 4. Germline-derived CDR1 and CDR2 are SGHVS and FQNEAQ. The CDR3 consists of 14 residues. The CDR3 sequence is CASSSLAGRNEQFF. The CDR3 bases are TGTGCCAGCAGCTCACTAGCGGGAAGAAATGAGCAGTTCTTC.